This T cell receptor beta chain was sequenced for a study of T-cell memory formation after mild COVID-19. CDR3 length equals 16 residues. V was trimmed by 2 bases and J by 0 bases, leaving 11 bases between them. Germline CDR1 and CDR2: SQVTM and ANQGSEA. Via MiXCR, TCRdb re-called the 5' RACE reads, giving one row per CDR3 protein. The sample gives around 200,000 distinct CDR3 sequences, more than 15% of which show up once; approximately 2.2% is in the top ten. The sequence was obtained from an adult woman who had mild COVID-19 (a few samples of this study predate the infection). Cell type and time point are not known. Sequencing was performed on PBMCs or a T cell subset sorted from them (not recorded which). This chain uses TRBV29-1 with TRBJ2-6, with a possible D match to TRBD1 (6 bases). CDR3: CSVEKQGVSGANVLTF. The DNA of the CDR3 is TGCAGCGTTGAAAAACAGGGTGTCTCTGGGGCCAACGTCCTGACTTTC.